The 30 T cell receptor beta chains listed next were all sequenced from one sample in a study of T cells in Graves' hyperthyroidism and ophthalmopathy. Amplified regions were TCR beta CDR3 sequences from RNA transcripts. HTBI primers were the set used in a first-round RT-PCR of the TCR CDR3. TCRdb reprocessed the multiplex PCR reads via MiXCR and lists one record per CDR3 protein. Of hundreds of thousands of distinct CDR3 sequences in the sample, 35% to 55% were seen once. Sequenced input: peripheral blood or thyroid tissue (not recorded which). The origin of the receptors is a woman younger than 30 with Graves' hyperthyroidism.

V usage is TRBV19 and J usage is TRBJ1-2, with TRBD1 matching 7 bases. The CDR3 sequence is 14 residues long. Per the germline V gene, CDR1 is LNHDA and CDR2 is SQIVND (reference sequence). The V and J ends lost 5 bases and 4 bases, in that order; junction bases with no gene match: 7. Here the CDR3 reads CASSANRGVYGYTF. In DNA form, the CDR3 reads TGTGCCAGTAGTGCCAACAGGGGCGTCTATGGCTACACCTTC. The complete variable domain, with remaining parts taken from reference TRBV19 and TRBJ1-2, reads DGGITQSPKYLFRKEGQNVTLSCEQNLNHDAMYWYRQDPGQGLRLIYYSQIVNDFQKGDIAEGYSVSREKKESFPLTVTSAQKNPTAFYLCASSANRGVYGYTFGSGTRLTVV.

The chain employs TRBV29-1 and TRBJ1-4; 7 bases match TRBD1. Germline V gene lookup returns CDR1 SQVTM and CDR2 ANQGSEA. The V segment lost 4 bases and the J segment 0 bases; nucleotides outside the gene matches: 8. The length of the CDR3 is 16 residues. The CDR3 loop is CSVGGWTGATNEKLFF. CDR3 bases: TGCAGCGTTGGGGGGTGGACAGGAGCAACTAATGAAAAACTGTTTTTT.

This rearrangement joins TRBV19 to TRBJ2-2, with 9 bases fitting TRBD2. V trimming: 9 bases; J trimming: 5 bases; junction bases outside the gene matches: 16. The CDR3 has 17 residues. The germline V gene has CDR1 LNHDA and CDR2 SQIVND (reference sequence). The CDR3 sequence: CASCERGRARGTGELFF. For the CDR3, the DNA is TGTGCCAGCTGCGAACGCGGGAGGGCCAGGGGTACCGGGGAGCTGTTTTTT.

This clonotype has more than one count but fewer than ten. The chain combines TRBV20-1 with TRBJ1-6; D not certain. This CDR3 region has 14 residues. Germline CDR1 reads DFQATT; CDR2 reads SNEGSKA (reference sequence). Trimming took 0 bases from V and 10 from J, leaving 13 bases between them. The CDR3 DNA sequence: TGCAGTGCTAGAGATCAAGGGTCGCGCTCACCCCTCCACTTT. Translation: CSARDQGSRSPLHF.

The chain employs TRBV6-5 and TRBJ1-5; D not resolved. V shed 3 bases and J shed 4 bases, with 10 bases lying between them. From germline, CDR1 is MNHEY and CDR2 SVGAGI. There are 14 residues in the CDR3. The chain's CDR3 is CASSYSPKNQPQHF. The CDR3 DNA sequence: TGTGCCAGCAGTTATTCCCCTAAGAATCAGCCCCAGCATTTT.

In the case of this clonotype: A much larger clone lies a single base off, so this may be a read error. The CDR3 carries no conserved terminal phenylalanine or tryptophan, so it likely arises from a read error. The chain carries TRBV2 and TRBJ2-7; TRBD1 agrees at 9 bases. From germline, CDR1 is SNHLY and CDR2 FYNNEI. The CDR3 extends over 12 amino acids. CDR3 sequence reads: CAGTGKSYEQYL. In DNA, the CDR3 is TGTGCAGGGACAGGGAAGTCCTACGAGCAGTACCTC.

This clonotype was seen at least ten times. This chain connects TRBV29-1 to TRBJ2-7; no definite D call. The CDR3 is 11 residues long. The germline CDR1 and CDR2 sequences are SQVTM and ANQGSEA. Trimming took 3 bases from V and 4 from J, leaving 7 bases between them. The CDR3 DNA is TGCAGCGTTGAGGCTGCATACGAGCAGTACTTC. Translating gives CSVEAAYEQYF.

This chain joins TRBV10-3 and TRBJ2-7, with D unresolved. The J call may not be correct, given that the DNA end is closer to TRBJ2-5. The V gene's germline CDR1 is ENHRY and CDR2 SYGVKD. This CDR3 comprises 12 residues. The CDR3 sequence: CAINRAEETQYF. The DNA of the CDR3 is TGTGCCATCAATCGGGCGGAAGAGACCCAGTACTTC.

The gene calls are TRBV12-3 or TRBV12-4 and TRBJ1-5, with 9 nucleotides matching TRBD1. With 6 bases clipped from V and 8 bases from J, the junction kept 8 bases outside the gene matches. The CDR3 extends over 14 amino acids. The CDR3 sequence is CASSGQGILEPQHF. Written as DNA, the CDR3 is TGTGCCAGCAGCGGACAGGGGATTTTGGAGCCCCAGCATTTT.

The chain has TRBV29-1 and TRBJ1-2, with a weak D call TRBD1 (5 bases). Per the germline V gene, CDR1 is SQVTM and CDR2 is ANQGSEA. The length of the CDR3 is 15 residues. Here the CDR3 reads CSARGRSSFNYGYTF. The DNA for the CDR3 is TGCAGTGCCCGGGGCAGGTCGTCCTTTAACTATGGCTACACCTTC.

The chain uses TRBV7-6 and TRBJ2-5; D is possibly TRBD2 (6 bases). Trimming took off 5 bases at V and 1 base at J, with 20 bases between the two ends. CDR1 is SGHVS, CDR2 FNYEAQ, per germline. The CDR3 is 17 residues long. CDR3 amino acids: CASSQDGGLNLQETQYF. The DNA for the CDR3 is TGTGCCAGCAGCCAAGATGGTGGACTAAACCTCCAAGAGACCCAGTACTTC.

J is TRBJ1-5 and V is TRBV2; a weak D match, TRBD1 (5 bases). V lost 5 bases and J 0 bases, leaving 17 bases between the germline ends. This CDR3 spans 17 amino acids. Germline assignment: CDR1 SNHLY and CDR2 FYNNEI. CDR3 loop: CASSLRSGRGSNQPQHF. In DNA form, the CDR3 reads TGTGCCAGCAGTTTACGCTCAGGGAGAGGTAGCAATCAGCCCCAGCATTTT. Combining the CDR3 with reference TRBV2 and TRBJ1-5 gives the whole variable domain EPEVTQTPSHQVTQMGQEVILRCVPISNHLYFYWYRQILGQKVEFLVSFYNNEISEKSEIFDDQFSVERPDGSNFTLKIRSTKLEDSAMYFCASSLRSGRGSNQPQHFGDGTRLSIL.

The sample holds many counts of this clonotype. CDR3 residues: CASAKETQYF. As DNA, the CDR3 is TGTGCCAGCGCGAAAGAGACCCAGTACTTC. The chain recombines TRBV7-9 with TRBJ2-5; D ambiguous. Germline CDR1 reads SEHNR; CDR2 reads FQNEAQ (reference sequence). Trimming took 8 bases from V and 3 from J, leaving 4 bases between them. The CDR3 spans 10 residues.

This clonotype was observed a few times. This CDR3 is CSARGTGANYGYTF. The CDR3 DNA sequence: TGCAGTGCTAGAGGGACAGGGGCTAACTATGGCTACACCTTC. The genes are TRBV20-1 and TRBJ1-2; the match to TRBD1 covers 9 bases. With V trimmed by 1 base and J by 0 bases, 0 bases remained unmatched. Per germline, CDR1 DFQATT and CDR2 SNEGSKA (reference sequence). The CDR3 totals 14 residues.

This clonotype has a handful of counts. The junction does not match germline at one end; this may be a read error. The V gene is TRBV15, the J gene TRBJ2-6; 7 bases align to TRBD2. Germline V gives CDR1 LNHNV, CDR2 YYDKDF (reference sequence). The CDR3 has 14 residues. The CDR3 is CATSRGWGGNVLTF. CDR3 bases: TGTGCCACCAGCAGAGGGTGGGGGGGCAACGTCCTGACTTTC.

This clonotype was seen only once. In this CDR3 the conserved last residue, phenylalanine or tryptophan, is missing, so a read error is likely. The chain joins TRBV5-8 to TRBJ1-2; D is unclear. Germline CDR1 is SGHTS and CDR2 is YDEGEE. The V end was cut by 1 base, the J end by 2 bases, with 6 bases between. This CDR3 comprises 13 residues. The chain's CDR3 is CASSLTPNYGYTL. The DNA for the CDR3 is TGTGCCAGCAGCTTGACACCCAACTATGGCTACACCCTC.

This clonotype has more than one count but fewer than ten. The chain uses TRBV19 and TRBJ2-7, with 7 positions matching TRBD1. Germline CDR1 is LNHDA and CDR2 is SQIVND (reference sequence). This CDR3 is 14 amino acids long. The ends lost 4 bases at V and 6 bases at J; junction bases unmatched: 9. The CDR3 is CASSRTGTVLEQYF. The CDR3 DNA follows: TGTGCCAGTAGTAGAACCGGGACAGTCCTCGAGCAGTACTTC.

This clonotype was counted at least ten times. The rearrangement joins TRBV29-1 to TRBJ2-2; the match to TRBD1 covers 8 bases. The V gene's germline CDR1 is SQVTM and CDR2 ANQGSEA. V lost 6 bases, J lost 6 bases, and 6 bases stayed unmatched. The CDR3 has 13 amino acids. The CDR3 DNA reads TGCAGCGTGGCCGGGACAGGTGCCGGGGAGCTGTTTTTT. Translation gives CSVAGTGAGELFF.

A word on this clonotype: A read error may explain this, as a much larger clone is one base away. The chain combines TRBV20-1 with TRBJ2-5; either TRBD1 or TRBD2 may fit D (6 bases each). This CDR3 spans 13 amino acids. V lost 5 bases and J lost 7, with 17 bases in between. Germline V gives CDR1 DFQATT, CDR2 SNEGSKA (reference sequence). CDR3 nucleotides: TGCAGTGCTGCAACCAAGGGGGGAGGGACCCAGTACTTC. Translation gives CSAATKGGGTQYF.

This chain uses TRBV29-1 with TRBJ2-7; 11 bases fit TRBD2. The V gene end was trimmed by 6 bases and the J gene end by 6 bases; junction bases not matched to a gene: 7. CDR1 is SQVTM, CDR2 ANQGSEA, per germline. The CDR3 is made up of 13 amino acids. The CDR3 loop is CSVLKLAGVEQYF. Written as DNA, the CDR3 is TGCAGCGTGCTAAAACTAGCGGGAGTCGAGCAGTACTTC.

With regard to this clonotype: A read error may be the cause here, since a much bigger clone is one base away. The gene calls are TRBV7-3 and TRBJ1-3; a possible D gene is TRBD1 (5 bases). Trimming cost V 3 bases and J 0 bases, with 9 bases left between them. This CDR3 contains 15 residues. Germline V gene sequence: CDR1 SGHTA, CDR2 FQGTGA. The CDR3 reads CASSLSGTSGNTIYF. DNA of the CDR3: TGTGCCAGCAGCTTGTCAGGGACCTCTGGAAACACCATATATTTT. Together with reference TRBV7-3 and TRBJ1-3, the CDR3 gives the full variable domain: GAGVSQTPSNKVTEKGKYVELRCDPISGHTALYWYRQSLGQGPEFLIYFQGTGAADDSGLPNDRFFAVRPEGSVSTLKIQRTERGDSAVYLCASSLSGTSGNTIYFGEGSWLTVV.

This chain connects TRBV19 to TRBJ2-7; 10 nucleotides align to TRBD1. CDR1 and CDR2 (germline): LNHDA, SQIVND (reference sequence). Trimming cost V 5 bases and J 6 bases; bases outside gene matches: 7. The CDR3 has 14 amino acids. This chain's CDR3 is CASSLRDRGSEQYF. CDR3 DNA sequence: TGTGCCAGTAGTCTCCGGGACAGGGGAAGCGAGCAGTACTTC.

This clonotype has only a few counts. This chain joins TRBV11-3 and TRBJ1-3; D gene ambiguous. With 5 bases removed from V and 1 base from J, the gap between germline ends came to 12 bases. The germline CDR1 and CDR2 sequences are SGHNT and YENEEA. The CDR3 runs to 15 residues. The DNA of the CDR3 is TGTGCCAGCAGCCAAAGGGTCGGATCTGGAAACACCATATATTTT. Its protein product is CASSQRVGSGNTIYF.

In its sample, this clonotype was seen many times. The chain links TRBV10-3 to TRBJ1-4, with 8 bases fitting TRBD1. From germline, CDR1 is ENHRY and CDR2 SYGVKD. The CDR3 is 14 residues long. V dropped 6 bases and J dropped 4; count of bases not matched to a gene: 4. Here the CDR3 reads CAISSTGVNEKLFF. The CDR3 DNA follows: TGTGCCATCAGCTCGACAGGGGTTAATGAAAAACTGTTTTTT.

This clonotype was seen only a few times. This chain joins TRBV20-1 and TRBJ2-5, with D possibly TRBD1 on 6 matching bases. Trimming removed 6 bases from V and 1 base from J, with 18 bases in between. This CDR3 comprises 15 residues. Germline loops: CDR1 DFQATT, CDR2 SNEGSKA (reference sequence). The CDR3 sequence is CSARDTIRFQETQYF. CDR3 in DNA: TGCAGTGCGAGGGACACAATTAGGTTCCAAGAGACCCAGTACTTC.

J is TRBJ1-4 and V is TRBV9; D is uncertain. The CDR3 contains 16 residues. V dropped 0 bases and J dropped 4 bases, with 13 bases sitting between them. The germline CDR1 and CDR2 sequences are SGDLS and YYNGEE. CDR3 DNA sequence: TGTGCCAGCAGCGTAGCTCTCGGGCATCATAATGAAAAACTGTTTTTT. Its protein product is CASSVALGHHNEKLFF. The whole variable domain, remainder taken from reference TRBV9 and TRBJ1-4, is DSGVTQTPKHLITATGQRVTLRCSPRSGDLSVYWYQQSLDQGLQFLIQYYNGEERAKGNILERFSAQQFPDLHSELNLSSLELGDSALYFCASSVALGHHNEKLFFGSGTQLSVL.

With respect to this clonotype: This may come from a read error, since a much larger clone is one base off. The genes are TRBV15 and TRBJ1-2; 7 bases are shared with TRBD1. V gave up 6 bases and J gave up 3 bases; unmatched junction bases: 7. The germline gives CDR1 LNHNV, CDR2 YYDKDF (reference sequence). CDR3 length: 14 amino acids. The CDR3 loop reads CATRTGRTDYGYTF. DNA for the CDR3: TGTGCCACCAGGACAGGGCGGACGGACTATGGCTACACCTTC.

This chain uses TRBV19 with TRBJ2-7; no reliable D call. V was pared by 9 bases and J by 0 bases, with 24 bases between. The CDR3 has 17 residues. The germline V gene has CDR1 LNHDA and CDR2 SQIVND (reference sequence). The chain's CDR3 is CASSPPLDQTRSYEQYF. As DNA, the CDR3 is TGTGCCAGCAGCCCACCCCTTGACCAGACCCGCTCCTACGAGCAGTACTTC.

The table lists this clonotype with many counts. The V and J genes are TRBV11-3 and TRBJ1-2; D unresolved. CDR1 SGHNT and CDR2 YENEEA come from the germline V gene. The CDR3 loop spans 12 amino acids. V lost 5 bases and J 3 bases, leaving 7 bases between the germline ends. The CDR3 nucleotides read TGTGCCAGCAGCAAAGCAGACTATGGCTACACCTTC. Translating it yields CASSKADYGYTF. Full variable domain (remainder filled in from reference TRBV11-3 and TRBJ1-2): EAGVVQSPRYKIIEKKQPVAFWCNPISGHNTLYWYLQNLGQGPELLIRYENEEAVDDSQLPKDRFSAERLKGVDSTLKIQPAELGDSAVYLCASSKADYGYTFGSGTRLTVV.

About this clonotype itself: One junction end disagrees with the germline gene, perhaps due to a read error. The V gene is TRBV7-2, the J gene TRBJ1-4; D gene unclear. From germline, CDR1 is SGHTA and CDR2 FQGNSA. The CDR3 is 14 amino acids. CDR3 bases: TGTGCCGGCAGCTGGTTGGTAACTAATGAAAAACTGTTTTTT. Its translation is CAGSWLVTNEKLFF.